Listed below are T cell receptor beta chains from one sample, sequenced in a study of siplizumab effects on memory and regulatory T cells. Clones were sequenced by immunoSEQ multiplex PCR, and TCRdb holds only the in-frame ones, with some missing. The repertoire holds roughly 82,000 clones, with over 80% as singletons. The material sequenced was Tregs sorted from blood. The source of these receptors is a human donor in good health. CDR3s include the opening cysteine and the closing phenylalanine or tryptophan. A D gene is named only where the DNA matches it firmly. Size is stated for part of the rows, as once, few or many counts, or as a class when the clone is expanded.

-,TRBV7-9,-,TRBJ2-7,TGTGCCAGCAGCCAGGCCTTTGAGCAGTACTTC,CASSQAFEQYF
once,TRBV10-3,-,TRBJ2-5,TGTGCCATCAGTGAGTCGGGGGCTAGTCGGTACTTC,CAISESGASRYF
-,TRBV5-1,TRBD1,TRBJ2-1,TGCGCCAGCAGCTATGGACAGGGGGCCTACAATGAGCAGTTCTTC,CASSYGQGAYNEQFF
-,TRBV12-2,-,TRBJ2-3,TGTGCAAGTCGCCTATTGGGGACAGGGGCTACAGATACGCAGTATTTT,CASRLLGTGATDTQYF
once,TRBV7-8,-,TRBJ2-3,TGTGCCAGCAGCCCCAAACCCCCAGGGTTTTATGGCACAGATACGCAGTATTTT,CASSPKPPGFYGTDTQYF
-,TRBV7-2,-,TRBJ2-3,TGTGCCAGCAGCTTCTTTAGGGGCACAGATACGCAGTATTTT,CASSFFRGTDTQYF
once,TRBV5-1,-,TRBJ2-7,TGCGCCAGCAGCCACGGCTCCTACGAGCAGTACTTC,CASSHGSYEQYF
once,TRBV7-3,-,TRBJ2-5,TGTGCCAGCAGCTTAATTGGGGGGACCCAGTACTTC,CASSLIGGTQYF
-,TRBV6-5,TRBD1,TRBJ1-5,TGTGCCAGCAGTGGGACAGCCCGGGATCAGCCCCAGCATTTT,CASSGTARDQPQHF
-,TRBV19,TRBD2,TRBJ2-1,TGTGCCAGTAGTGCTTATAGCGGGGGGACGACCTACAATGAGCAGTTCTTC,CASSAYSGGTTYNEQFF
-,TRBV7-9,-,TRBJ1-1,TGTGCCAGCAGCCAACAGGGAACTGAAGCTTTCTTT,CASSQQGTEAFF
-,TRBV29-1,-,TRBJ2-7,TGCAGCGTGAGTGACAGATTTCCCTACGAGCAGTACTTC,CSVSDRFPYEQYF
-,TRBV7-9,-,TRBJ1-2,TGTGCCAGCAGCCCAGCGGGCCGGTACTATGGCTACACCTTC,CASSPAGRYYGYTF
-,TRBV6-5,TRBD1,TRBJ2-5,TGTGCCAGCAGTTACTGGACAGGGCGTCAAGAGACCCAGTACTTC,CASSYWTGRQETQYF
once,TRBV6-1,TRBD2,TRBJ2-3,TGTGCCAGCACGCGGGGGGCCCGCACAGATACGCAGTATTTT,CASTRGARTDTQYF
-,TRBV6-6,TRBD1,TRBJ1-2,TGTGCCAGCAGTAAAGGGGGCGTGACAGGCTACACCTTC,CASSKGGVTGYTF
-,TRBV7-2,TRBD1,TRBJ2-3,TGTGCCAGCAGCCTCTGGACAGGGGTCTTAGATACGCAGTATTTT,CASSLWTGVLDTQYF
once,TRBV7-9,-,TRBJ2-5,TGTGCCAGCAGATCCCGCGGGGAACAGGAGACCCAGTACTTC,CASRSRGEQETQYF
-,TRBV7-2,TRBD2,TRBJ2-3,TGTGCCAGCAGCTTGGGAGCGGGGCTTAGCACAGATACGCAGTATTTT,CASSLGAGLSTDTQYF
-,TRBV6-6,-,TRBJ1-2,TGTGCCAGCAGTTACTCTACGGGGGGGGGCAGCGGCTACACCTTC,CASSYSTGGGSGYTF
-,TRBV25-1,-,TRBJ2-2,TGTGCCAGCAGTGCAACAGGGTCCGGGGAGCTGTTTTTT,CASSATGSGELFF
-,TRBV6-1,-,TRBJ1-2,TGTGCCAGCAGTGAGTCCCACTATACAGGATACTATGGCTACACCTTC,CASSESHYTGYYGYTF
-,TRBV5-6,-,TRBJ1-2,TGTGCCAGCAGCTTGGCGGGGATGGGCTATGGCTACACCTTC,CASSLAGMGYGYTF
-,TRBV2,TRBD2,TRBJ2-1,TGTGCCAGCAGTGAAGGGGTAGCGGGGGGCGAGCAGTTCTTC,CASSEGVAGGEQFF
few,TRBV4-3,-,TRBJ2-6,TGCGCCAGCAGCCAAGAGGGAAGCTCTGGGGCCAACGTCCTGACTTTC,CASSQEGSSGANVLTF
-,TRBV5-4,-,TRBJ2-7,TGTGCCAGCAGCATCGACAGCTACGAGCAGTACTTC,CASSIDSYEQYF
-,TRBV15,-,TRBJ1-3,TGTGCCACCAGCAGGGGGGGGGCCCACACCATATATTTT,CATSRGGAHTIYF
-,TRBV5-4,-,TRBJ2-7,TGTGCCAGCAGCCCGGACGGGGGCGTCTACGAGCAGTACTTC,CASSPDGGVYEQYF
-,TRBV25-1,-,TRBJ2-6,TGTGCCAGCAGTGGTCGGGGGTCTGGGGCCAACGTCCTGACTTTC,CASSGRGSGANVLTF
once,TRBV2,TRBD2,TRBJ2-5,TGTGCCAGCAGTCCCGGGCTAGCGGGGGGCCAAGAGACCCAGTACTTC,CASSPGLAGGQETQYF
-,TRBV7-9,-,TRBJ1-2,TGTGCCAGCAGCTTAGGGGGCGGTAACTATGGCTACACCTTC,CASSLGGGNYGYTF
-,TRBV29-1,-,TRBJ2-3,TGCAGCGTTGGCCGTAACTGGGCAGATACGCAGTATTTT,CSVGRNWADTQYF
-,TRBV6-5,-,TRBJ1-4,TGTGCCAGCAAGAGGTCCAGTGAAAAACTGTTTTTT,CASKRSSEKLFF
-,TRBV6-5,TRBD2,TRBJ2-7,TGTGCCAGCACCCCCGAGGGCGGGGGGGCCTACGAGCAGTACTTC,CASTPEGGGAYEQYF
-,TRBV2,TRBD1,TRBJ2-1,TGTGCCAGCAGTGGGGGACAGGGATGGGTACACAATGAGCAGTTCTTC,CASSGGQGWVHNEQFF
once,TRBV4-1,-,TRBJ2-5,TGCGCCAGCAGCCAACGCTACGGTGGACACAACCCAGAGACCCAGTACTTC,CASSQRYGGHNPETQYF
-,TRBV5-1,-,TRBJ2-2,TGCGCCAGCAGCTTGGAACAGGTCACCGGGGAGCTGTTTTTT,CASSLEQVTGELFF
-,TRBV5-6,-,TRBJ1-6,TGTGCCAGCAGCTTGGCCCGGGGGGTATGGTCACCCCTCCACTTT,CASSLARGVWSPLHF
-,TRBV5-1,-,TRBJ1-2,TGCGCCAGCAGCTCCCTAGGGCAGGACTATGGCTACACCTTC,CASSSLGQDYGYTF
-,TRBV6-5,-,TRBJ1-6,TGTGCCAGCAGTTACTCGATTCTCGGGAATTCACCCCTCCACTTT,CASSYSILGNSPLHF
-,TRBV30,-,TRBJ1-1,TGTGCCTGGAGAGGGCAGGGGAACACTGAAGCTTTCTTT,CAWRGQGNTEAFF
few,TRBV7-2,-,TRBJ1-5,TGTGCCAGCAGCCCCTACAATACGGGCAATCAGCCCCAGCATTTT,CASSPYNTGNQPQHF